This T cell receptor (beta chain) was captured by sequencing in a study of identical twins. With respect to this clonotype: The antigen remains unidentified.

Study-wide results and limits: Out-of-frame alpha sequences shared by twins were enriched for low generation probability. Conclusions came from cross-sectional statistical analysis, not from following the same donors.

The CDR3 sequence is 16 residues long. The germline V gene encodes CDR1 DFQATT and CDR2 SNEGSKA (reference sequence). The V segment lost 2 bases and the J segment 0 bases; nucleotides outside the gene matches: 3. TCRdb passed the 5' RACE reads through MiXCR, listing each CDR3 protein once. The data hold 600,000 to 850,000 distinct CDR3 sequences, with about 20% observed a single time. The sample also formed part of further work on T cells expressing NK-cell markers.

The rearrangement joins TRBV20-1 to TRBJ2-3, with 12 bases that match TRBD2. The source of this sequence is a woman aged 18-30 years in good health. Sequenced: PBMCs. The chain's CDR3 is CSARFLAGGSTDTQYF. The CDR3 DNA sequence: TGCAGTGCTAGATTCCTAGCGGGGGGGAGCACAGATACGCAGTATTTT.